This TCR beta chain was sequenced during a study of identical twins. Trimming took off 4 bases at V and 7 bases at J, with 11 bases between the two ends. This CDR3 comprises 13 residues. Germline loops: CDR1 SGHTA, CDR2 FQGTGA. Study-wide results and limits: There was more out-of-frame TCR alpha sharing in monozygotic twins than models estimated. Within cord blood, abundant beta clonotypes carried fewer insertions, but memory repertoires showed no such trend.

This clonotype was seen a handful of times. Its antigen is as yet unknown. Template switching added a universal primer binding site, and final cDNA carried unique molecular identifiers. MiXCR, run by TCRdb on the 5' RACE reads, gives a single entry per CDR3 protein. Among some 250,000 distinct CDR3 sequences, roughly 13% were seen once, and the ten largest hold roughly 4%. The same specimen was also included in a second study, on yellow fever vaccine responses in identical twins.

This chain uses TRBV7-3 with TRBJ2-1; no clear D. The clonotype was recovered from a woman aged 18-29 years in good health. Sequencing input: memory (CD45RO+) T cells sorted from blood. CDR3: CASSSTGPNEQFF. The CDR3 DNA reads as TGTGCCAGCAGCTCGACGGGTCCAAATGAGCAGTTCTTC.